Below, 28 T cell receptor beta chains from the same sample are listed, as sequenced in a study of cytomegalovirus exposure and HLA in healthy donors. Primers included in the PCR were 60 Vbeta and 13 Jbeta primers. Here immunoSEQ multiplex PCR was the method, and the copy in TCRdb shows in-frame clones only, minus some. The sample consists of 100,000 to 150,000 clones, roughly 78% of them appearing once. The sequenced sample consisted of PBMCs. The receptors originated from a woman aged 40 to 50 in good health and CMV-seronegative.

The V call is TRBV9, the J call TRBJ2-1; D is perhaps TRBD2 (5 bases). CDR1 and CDR2 from the germline V gene are SGDLS and YYNGEE. Trimming left V 2 bases short and J 0 bases short, with 9 bases between. This CDR3 is built from 15 residues. CDR3 sequence reads: CASSVSTTSYNEQFF. The CDR3 DNA follows: TGTGCCAGCAGCGTGTCGACTACCTCCTACAATGAGCAGTTCTTC.

V is TRBV7-9 and J is TRBJ1-1, with D possibly being TRBD1 (5 bases). The V end was cut by 7 bases, the J end by 4 bases, with 19 bases between. This CDR3 region has 15 residues. Germline V CDR1 and CDR2: SEHNR, FQNEAQ (reference sequence). CDR3 bases: TGTGCCAGCACCGGGGAGGTGGAGGGGCTCACTGAAGCTTTCTTT. Protein: CASTGEVEGLTEAFF. Full variable domain (outside the CDR3, taken from reference TRBV7-9 and TRBJ1-1): DTGVSQNPRHKITKRGQNVTFRCDPISEHNRLYWYRQTLGQGPEFLTYFQNEAQLEKSRLLSDRFSAERPKGSFSTLEIQRTEQGDSAMYLCASTGEVEGLTEAFFGQGTRLTVV.

This chain joins TRBV6-5 and TRBJ1-2, with 8 bases identical to TRBD1. CDR3 length: 14 amino acids. J was trimmed by 6 bases and V by 2 bases; bases with no gene match: 5. Per germline, CDR1 MNHEY and CDR2 SVGAGI. The CDR3 loop is CASSYGTGVHGYTF. CDR3 in DNA: TGTGCCAGCAGTTACGGGACAGGAGTCCATGGCTACACCTTC.

With respect to this clone: At one end, the junction sequence differs from germline, possibly due to a read error. V is TRBV7-9 and J is TRBJ2-4, with D hard to call. The germline V gene encodes CDR1 SEHNR and CDR2 FQNEAQ (reference sequence). This CDR3 has 13 residues. The CDR3 is CASSLVVENSQYF. The CDR3 bases are TGTGCCAGCAGCTTAGTCGTCGAAAACAGTCAGTACTTC.

The chain recombines TRBV15 with TRBJ1-4; D is perhaps TRBD1 (5 bases). V shed 3 bases and J shed 7 bases, with 21 bases lying between them. This CDR3 region has 17 residues. Germline CDR1 reads LNHNV; CDR2 reads YYDKDF (reference sequence). CDR3: CATSSQSLWQGSEKLFF. The CDR3 DNA follows: TGTGCCACCAGCAGTCAAAGCCTATGGCAGGGAAGTGAAAAACTGTTTTTT.

The chain uses TRBV19 and TRBJ2-5; tentative D call: TRBD1 (6 bases). From germline, CDR1 is LNHDA and CDR2 SQIVND (reference sequence). The V end lost 7 bases, the J end lost 2 bases, and 17 bases lay between the germline ends. This CDR3 is 15 amino acids long. The CDR3 coding sequence is TGTGCCAGTACCTCCGGTGGGACACTTCAAGAGACCCAGTACTTC. Protein product: CASTSGGTLQETQYF.

In its sample, this clone was seen a few times. The junction departs from germline at one end; a sequencing error may be responsible. CDR3 amino acids: CASSTRDRGDARLF. CDR3 nucleotides: TGTGCCAGCAGCACCAGAGACAGGGGCGACGCGAGGCTCTTC. The chain joins TRBV9 to TRBJ2-1; 8 nucleotides line up with TRBD1. This CDR3 comprises 14 residues. Germline V gene data show CDR1 as SGDLS and CDR2 as YYNGEE.

The chain is built from TRBV2 and TRBJ2-7; D is perhaps TRBD2 (5 bases). V lost 4 bases, J lost 4 bases, and 14 bases lay in between. Germline CDR1 is SNHLY and CDR2 is FYNNEI. The CDR3 runs 14 residues. CDR3: CASSARLAAYEQYF. In DNA, the CDR3 is TGTGCCAGCAGTGCCCGGCTAGCCGCATACGAGCAGTACTTC.

The rearrangement joins TRBV7-3 to TRBJ2-5, with TRBD2 identical over 7 bases. V trimming: 5 bases; J trimming: 2 bases; junction bases outside the gene matches: 5. This CDR3 comprises 14 residues. Germline values: CDR1 SGHTA, CDR2 FQGTGA. CDR3 residues: CASSPTGLQETQYF. DNA for the CDR3: TGTGCCAGCAGCCCTACGGGACTACAAGAGACCCAGTACTTC. Based on the CDR3 plus reference TRBV7-3 and TRBJ2-5, the full variable domain is GAGVSQTPSNKVTEKGKYVELRCDPISGHTALYWYRQSLGQGPEFLIYFQGTGAADDSGLPNDRFFAVRPEGSVSTLKIQRTERGDSAVYLCASSPTGLQETQYFGPGTRLLVL.

The chain carries TRBV10-3 and TRBJ2-1; a weak D match, TRBD2 (5 bases). Germline CDR1 is ENHRY and CDR2 is SYGVKD. Trimming removed 1 base from V and 7 bases from J, with 14 bases in between. CDR3 length: 15 residues. The CDR3 region is CAISELALGRNEQFF. CDR3 DNA sequence: TGTGCCATCAGTGAGTTAGCGCTAGGGCGTAATGAGCAGTTCTTC.

CDR3 protein: CASNLAGGRGNEQFF. CDR3 sequence (DNA): TGTGCCAGCAACCTAGCGGGAGGAAGGGGGAATGAGCAGTTCTTC. This rearrangement joins TRBV6-1 to TRBJ2-1, with 11 nucleotides matching TRBD2. From germline, CDR1 is MNHNS and CDR2 SASEGT. V was clipped by 7 bases and J by 7 bases; unmatched bases: 9. This CDR3 spans 15 amino acids.

The gene calls are TRBV28 and TRBJ2-7; 8 nucleotides agree with TRBD2. Per germline, CDR1 MDHEN and CDR2 SYDVKM. There are 16 residues in the CDR3. Trimming took 4 bases from V and 3 from J; bases not matched to a gene: 11. This chain's CDR3 is CASSSPGAGGFYEQYF. CDR3 nucleotide sequence: TGTGCCAGCAGTTCCCCGGGCGCGGGGGGCTTCTACGAGCAGTACTTC. Looking up the rest from reference TRBV28 and TRBJ2-7 gives the full variable domain: DVKVTQSSRYLVKRTGEKVFLECVQDMDHENMFWYRQDPGLGLRLIYFSYDVKMKEKGDIPEGYSVSREKKERFSLILESASTNQTSMYLCASSSPGAGGFYEQYFGPGTRLTVT.

This clone occurred a few times. This rearrangement joins TRBV4-3 to TRBJ2-6, with TRBD2 as a possible D gene (6 bases). Looked up from germline, CDR1 is LGHNA and CDR2 is YSLEER. The CDR3 runs to 12 residues. The V end lost 8 bases, the J end lost 4 bases, and 6 bases lay between the germline ends. In DNA form, the CDR3 reads TGCGCCAGCCGGGGGGGGGCCAACGTCCTGACTTTC. This codes for CASRGGANVLTF.

The V call is TRBV25-1, the J call TRBJ1-2; 8 bases are a match to TRBD1. Unmatched junction bases numbered 6, after V lost 5 bases and J lost 4 bases. CDR1 and CDR2 (germline): MGHDK, SYGVNS. This CDR3 has 14 residues. CDR3 residues: CASSSGTGSYGYTF. In DNA form, the CDR3 reads TGTGCCAGCAGTTCCGGGACAGGTAGCTATGGCTACACCTTC.

This clone was observed a few times. The chain is built from TRBV14 and TRBJ2-1; perhaps TRBD2 as D (5 bases). The length of the CDR3 is 12 residues. Germline assignment: CDR1 SGHDN and CDR2 FVKESK. The ends were cut back, 4 bases at V and 9 bases at J, with 10 bases in the middle. In DNA, the CDR3 is TGTGCCAGCAGCCTCGAGGGATCTGAGCAGTTCTTC. It encodes CASSLEGSEQFF.

Details on this clone: One end of the junction is discordant with germline, which a read error may explain. The rearrangement uses TRBV12-5 and TRBJ1-1; perhaps TRBD1 as D (5 bases). The CDR3 contains 10 residues. Germline CDR1 and CDR2: LGHNT and FRNRAP. CDR3 protein: CASGFPDSHF. The CDR3 nucleotides read TGTGCTAGTGGTTTCCCCGACAGTCATTTT.

The chain recombines TRBV27 with TRBJ2-3; 8 bases fit TRBD1. The trim removed 2 bases at V and 0 bases at J, leaving 4 bases unmatched. Germline V gene lookup returns CDR1 MNHEY and CDR2 SMNVEV (reference sequence). The CDR3 has 16 residues. The DNA of the CDR3 is TGTGCCAGCAGTTTAGGTTGGACAGGGAGCACAGATACGCAGTATTTT. This sequence encodes CASSLGWTGSTDTQYF.

This chain uses TRBV9 with TRBJ2-1; 8 bases fit TRBD2. V was pared by 4 bases and J by 4 bases, with 7 bases of the junction left unmatched. CDR3 length: 15 residues. The V gene's germline CDR1 is SGDLS and CDR2 YYNGEE. For the CDR3, the DNA is TGTGCCAGCAGCCCCGCGGTAGCGGGGTACAATGAGCAGTTCTTC. Translating it yields CASSPAVAGYNEQFF.

V usage is TRBV11-2 and J usage is TRBJ1-1; 7 bases line up with TRBD1. With V trimmed by 4 bases and J by 6 bases, 11 bases remained unmatched. Germline CDR1 and CDR2: SGHAT and FQNNGV. This CDR3 has 15 residues. The CDR3 bases are TGTGCCAGCAGCTCCTTTCGGGACAGCCCCGCTGAAGCTTTCTTT. This translates into CASSSFRDSPAEAFF.

J is TRBJ2-7 and V is TRBV2, with 10 nucleotides matching TRBD1. Germline CDR1 is SNHLY and CDR2 is FYNNEI. The CDR3 consists of 16 residues. Trimming at V came to 6 bases and at J to 5 bases, leaving 13 bases not matched to a gene. Here the CDR3 DNA reads TGTGCCAGCAGCGAATTAGAATCGGGACAGGGGAACGAGCAGTACTTC. Its translation: CASSELESGQGNEQYF.

The gene calls are TRBV6-1 and TRBJ1-5; no clear D. The CDR3 runs 12 residues. Trimming removed 8 bases from V and 6 bases from J, with 11 bases in between. Germline V gene data show CDR1 as MNHNS and CDR2 as SASEGT. CDR3 amino acids: CASGPRGQPQHF. For the CDR3, the DNA is TGTGCCAGCGGCCCCCGGGGTCAGCCCCAGCATTTT.

This sequence joins TRBV5-1 and TRBJ2-7; 8 nucleotides line up with TRBD1. Trimming took 5 bases from V and 3 from J; bases not matched to a gene: 7. There are 14 residues in the CDR3. Per germline, CDR1 SGHRS and CDR2 YFSETQ. Written as DNA, the CDR3 is TGCGCCAGCAGAACGAGGACAGGGAGCTACGAGCAGTACTTC. Translating it yields CASRTRTGSYEQYF.

The chain links TRBV28 to TRBJ2-3; 8 positions agree with TRBD2. CDR1 is MDHEN and CDR2 is SYDVKM in the germline V gene. With 6 bases clipped from V and 2 bases from J, the junction kept 10 bases outside the gene matches. The CDR3 contains 16 residues. This CDR3 is CASSSTPGGPTDTQYF. For the CDR3, the DNA is TGTGCCAGCAGCTCCACGCCGGGAGGGCCCACAGATACGCAGTATTTT.

The rearrangement joins TRBV23-1 to TRBJ2-7, with D possibly TRBD1 on 5 matching bases. TRBV23-1 is recorded as an ORF, its role being uncertain. CDR3 length: 12 residues. The V gene lost 4 bases and the J gene lost 5 bases, with 9 bases spanning the gap. The CDR3 is CASSLKGDEQYF. CDR3 bases: TGCGCCAGCAGTCTAAAAGGGGACGAGCAGTACTTC.

The genes are TRBV28 and TRBJ2-1, with TRBD1 matching over 7 bases. The CDR3 is 15 amino acids. Germline V gives CDR1 MDHEN, CDR2 SYDVKM. The V segment lost 3 bases and the J segment 3 bases; nucleotides outside the gene matches: 5. The CDR3 here is CASSFARGNYNEQFF. The CDR3 DNA reads as TGTGCCAGCAGTTTTGCCAGGGGGAACTACAATGAGCAGTTCTTC.

The CDR3 DNA reads as TGTGCCAGCTCCAGGAAGGTCGAAGCGGGAGCCCCATTATACAATGAGCAGTTCTTC. Amino acids: CASSRKVEAGAPLYNEQFF. The rearrangement links TRBV18 to TRBJ2-1; 8 positions match TRBD2. The V segment lost 6 bases and the J segment 4 bases; nucleotides outside the gene matches: 20. The germline V gene has CDR1 KGHSH and CDR2 LQKENI. The CDR3 has 19 residues.

The J gene is TRBJ2-7, the V gene TRBV27; TRBD1 agrees at 7 bases. With V trimmed by 5 bases and J by 5 bases, 6 bases remained unmatched. The length of the CDR3 is 13 residues. Germline assignment: CDR1 MNHEY and CDR2 SMNVEV (reference sequence). This CDR3 is CASSDTGEHEQYF. Written as DNA, the CDR3 is TGTGCCAGCAGTGACACAGGGGAGCACGAGCAGTACTTC.

This clone occurred a few times. This chain uses TRBV4-1 with TRBJ2-7; D is uncertain. CDR1 and CDR2 from the germline V gene are MGHRA and YSYEKL. With 2 bases removed from V and 4 bases from J, the gap between germline ends came to 6 bases. CDR3 size: 12 residues. CDR3: CASSQYRYEQYF. CDR3 nucleotides: TGCGCCAGCAGCCAATACCGGTACGAGCAGTACTTC.